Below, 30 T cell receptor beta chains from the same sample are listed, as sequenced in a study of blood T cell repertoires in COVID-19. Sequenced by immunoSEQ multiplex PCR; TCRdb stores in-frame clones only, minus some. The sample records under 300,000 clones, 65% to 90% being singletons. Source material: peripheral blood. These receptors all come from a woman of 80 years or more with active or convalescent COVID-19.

The CDR3 DNA reads TGTGCCAGTAGTTCACTAGCGGGGGGCCTATCTGGGGCCAACGTCCTGACTTTC. Protein product: CASSSLAGGLSGANVLTF. The genes are TRBV19 and TRBJ2-6; 12 bases align to TRBD2. The J segment lost 1 base and the V segment lost 5 bases, leaving 6 bases of the junction unmatched. The CDR3 length is 18 residues. Germline lookup yields CDR1 LNHDA and CDR2 SQIVND (reference sequence).

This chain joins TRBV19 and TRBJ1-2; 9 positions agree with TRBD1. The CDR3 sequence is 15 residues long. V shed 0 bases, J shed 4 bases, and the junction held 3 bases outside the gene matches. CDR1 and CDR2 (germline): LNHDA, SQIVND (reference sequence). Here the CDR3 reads CASSIDTGGGYGYTF. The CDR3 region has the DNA TGTGCCAGTAGTATAGATACAGGGGGCGGCTATGGCTACACCTTC.

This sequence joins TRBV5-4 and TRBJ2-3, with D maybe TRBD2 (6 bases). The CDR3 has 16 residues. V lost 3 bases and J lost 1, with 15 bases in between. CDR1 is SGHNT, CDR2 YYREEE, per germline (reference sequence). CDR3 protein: CASSWELAAGTDTQYF. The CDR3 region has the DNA TGTGCCAGCAGCTGGGAATTAGCGGCGGGCACAGATACGCAGTATTTT.

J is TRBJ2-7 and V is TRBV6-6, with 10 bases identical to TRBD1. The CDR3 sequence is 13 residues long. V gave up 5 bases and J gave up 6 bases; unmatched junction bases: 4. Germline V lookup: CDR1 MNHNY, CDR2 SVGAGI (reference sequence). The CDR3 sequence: CASSPRTGGEQYF. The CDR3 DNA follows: TGTGCCAGCAGTCCACGGACAGGGGGCGAGCAGTACTTC.

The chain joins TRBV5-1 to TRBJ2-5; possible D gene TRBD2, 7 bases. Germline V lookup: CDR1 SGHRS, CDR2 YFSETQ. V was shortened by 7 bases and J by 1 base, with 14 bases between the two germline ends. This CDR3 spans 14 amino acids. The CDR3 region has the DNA TGCGCCAGCGATAGGGGGGGCAGCCAAGAGACCCAGTACTTC. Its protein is CASDRGGSQETQYF.

CDR3 bases: TGCAGCATACCGGGGGGTAACACAGATACGCAGTATTTT. Encoded protein: CSIPGGNTDTQYF. The J gene is TRBJ2-3, the V gene TRBV29-1; 7 bases map to TRBD2. This CDR3 is built from 13 residues. Looked up from germline, CDR1 is SQVTM and CDR2 is ANQGSEA. The V and J ends lost 8 bases and 2 bases, in that order; junction bases with no gene match: 7.

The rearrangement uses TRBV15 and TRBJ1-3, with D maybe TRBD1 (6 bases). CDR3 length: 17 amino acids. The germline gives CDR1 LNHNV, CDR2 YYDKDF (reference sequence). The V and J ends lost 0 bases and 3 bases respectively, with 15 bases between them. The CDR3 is CATSRERQGLGGNTIYF. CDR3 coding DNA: TGTGCCACCAGCAGAGAAAGGCAGGGGCTTGGTGGAAACACCATATATTTT.

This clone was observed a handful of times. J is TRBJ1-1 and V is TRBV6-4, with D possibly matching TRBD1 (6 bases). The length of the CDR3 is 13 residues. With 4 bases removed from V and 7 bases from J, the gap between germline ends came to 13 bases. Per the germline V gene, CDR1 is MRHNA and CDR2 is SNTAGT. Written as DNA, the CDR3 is TGTGCCAGCAGTGCAGGGGATCTGGGTGAAGCTTTCTTT. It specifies CASSAGDLGEAFF.

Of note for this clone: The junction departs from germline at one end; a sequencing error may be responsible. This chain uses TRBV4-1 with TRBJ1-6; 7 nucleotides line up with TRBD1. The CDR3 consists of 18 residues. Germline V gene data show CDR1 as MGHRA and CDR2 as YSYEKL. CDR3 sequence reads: CARSRHDGTGDSNSPLHF. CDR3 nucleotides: TGCGCCCGCAGCCGCCACGACGGTACAGGGGATAGTAATTCACCCCTCCACTTT.

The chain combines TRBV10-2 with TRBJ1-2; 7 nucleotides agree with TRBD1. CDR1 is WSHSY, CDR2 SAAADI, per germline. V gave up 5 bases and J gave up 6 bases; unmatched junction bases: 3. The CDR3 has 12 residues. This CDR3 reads CASSSTGNGYTF. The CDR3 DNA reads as TGCGCCAGCAGTTCGACAGGGAATGGCTACACCTTC.

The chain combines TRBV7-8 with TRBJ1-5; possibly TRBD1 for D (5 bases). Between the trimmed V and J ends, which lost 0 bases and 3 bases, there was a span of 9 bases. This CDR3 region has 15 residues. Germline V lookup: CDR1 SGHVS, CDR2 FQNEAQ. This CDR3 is CASSLAGVNNQPQHF. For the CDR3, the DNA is TGTGCCAGCAGCTTAGCAGGGGTGAACAATCAGCCCCAGCATTTT.

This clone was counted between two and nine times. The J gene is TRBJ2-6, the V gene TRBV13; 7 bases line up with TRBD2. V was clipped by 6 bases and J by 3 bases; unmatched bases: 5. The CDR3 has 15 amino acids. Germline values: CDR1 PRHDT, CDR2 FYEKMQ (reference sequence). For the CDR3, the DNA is TGTGCCAGCAGGCCACTAGCGAGTGGGGCCAACGTCCTGACTTTC. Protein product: CASRPLASGANVLTF.

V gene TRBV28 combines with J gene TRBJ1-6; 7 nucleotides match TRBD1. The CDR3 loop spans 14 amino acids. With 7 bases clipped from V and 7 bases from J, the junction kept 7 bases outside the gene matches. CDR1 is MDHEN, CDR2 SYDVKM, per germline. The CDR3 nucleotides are TGTGCCAGCAATTTGGGACAGCAGAATTCACCCCTCCACTTT. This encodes CASNLGQQNSPLHF.

The CDR3 spells CASQLGADYGYTF. The CDR3 DNA follows: TGTGCCAGCCAACTAGGAGCCGACTATGGCTACACCTTC. V and J are TRBV6-5 and TRBJ1-2; no firm D call. CDR3 length: 13 amino acids. Trimming removed 8 bases at V and 3 bases at J, with 13 bases between. Germline assignment: CDR1 MNHEY and CDR2 SVGAGI.

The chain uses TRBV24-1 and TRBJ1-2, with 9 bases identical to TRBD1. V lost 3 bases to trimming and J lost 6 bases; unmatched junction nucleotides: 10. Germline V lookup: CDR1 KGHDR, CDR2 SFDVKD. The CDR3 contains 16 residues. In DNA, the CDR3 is TGTGCCACCAGTGATAAGACAGGGGGGTCTCGCCATGGCTACACCTTC. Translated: CATSDKTGGSRHGYTF.

The chain's CDR3 is CASSFGEVTEAFF. The CDR3 DNA reads TGCGCCAGCAGCTTTGGGGAGGTCACTGAAGCTTTCTTT. The rearrangement links TRBV5-1 to TRBJ1-1; D is unresolved. Germline lookup yields CDR1 SGHRS and CDR2 YFSETQ. Trimming took off 2 bases at V and 4 bases at J, with 9 bases between the two ends. This CDR3 has 13 amino acids. The whole variable domain, filled in from reference TRBV5-1 and TRBJ1-1, reads KAGVTQTPRYLIKTRGQQVTLSCSPISGHRSVSWYQQTPGQGLQFLFEYFSETQRNKGNFPGRFSGRQFSNSRSEMNVSTLELGDSALYLCASSFGEVTEAFFGQGTRLTVV.

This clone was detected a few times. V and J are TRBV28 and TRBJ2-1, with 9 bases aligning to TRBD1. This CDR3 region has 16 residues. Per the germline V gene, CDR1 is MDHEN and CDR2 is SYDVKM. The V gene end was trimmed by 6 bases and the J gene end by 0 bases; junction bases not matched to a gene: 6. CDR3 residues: CASRSQGANSYNEQFF. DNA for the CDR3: TGTGCCAGCAGATCACAGGGGGCCAACTCCTACAATGAGCAGTTCTTC.

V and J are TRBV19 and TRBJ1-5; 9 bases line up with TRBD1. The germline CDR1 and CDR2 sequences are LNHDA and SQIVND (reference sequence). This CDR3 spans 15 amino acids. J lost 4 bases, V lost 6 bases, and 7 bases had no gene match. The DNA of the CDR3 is TGTGCCAGTAGGGTACAGGGGGCTTTGAATCAGCCCCAGCATTTT. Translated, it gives CASRVQGALNQPQHF.

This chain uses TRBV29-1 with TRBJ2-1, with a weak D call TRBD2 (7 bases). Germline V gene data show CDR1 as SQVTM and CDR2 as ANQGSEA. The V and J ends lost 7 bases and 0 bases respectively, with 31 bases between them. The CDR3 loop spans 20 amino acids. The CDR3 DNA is TGCAGCGCTACAGGGTCTCGGGGGGCCGTCGGCACAAGCTCCTACAATGAGCAGTTCTTC. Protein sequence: CSATGSRGAVGTSSYNEQFF.

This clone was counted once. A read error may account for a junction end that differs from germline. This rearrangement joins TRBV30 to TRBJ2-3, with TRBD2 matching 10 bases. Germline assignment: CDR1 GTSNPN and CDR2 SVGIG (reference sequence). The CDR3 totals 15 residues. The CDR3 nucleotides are TGTTCCTGGAGCGGGAGGGGGGTGAGTCCAGATACGCAGTATTTT. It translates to CSWSGRGVSPDTQYF.

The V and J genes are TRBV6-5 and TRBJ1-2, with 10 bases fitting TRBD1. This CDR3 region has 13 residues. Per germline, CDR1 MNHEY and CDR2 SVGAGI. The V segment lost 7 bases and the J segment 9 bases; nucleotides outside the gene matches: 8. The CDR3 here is CASKRQGAMSYTF. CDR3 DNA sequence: TGTGCCAGCAAAAGACAGGGGGCTATGAGCTACACCTTC.

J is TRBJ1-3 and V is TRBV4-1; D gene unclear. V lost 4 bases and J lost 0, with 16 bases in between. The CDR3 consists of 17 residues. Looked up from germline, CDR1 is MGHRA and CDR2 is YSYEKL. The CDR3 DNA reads TGCGCCAGCAGCCCGAGTTCGTCGCCTCTCTCTGGAAACACCATATATTTT. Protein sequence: CASSPSSSPLSGNTIYF.

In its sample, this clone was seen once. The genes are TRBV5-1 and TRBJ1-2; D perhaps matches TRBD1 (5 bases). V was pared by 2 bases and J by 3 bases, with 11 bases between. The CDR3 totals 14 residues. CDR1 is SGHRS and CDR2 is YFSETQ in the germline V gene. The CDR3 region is CASSFDGADYGYTF. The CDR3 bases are TGCGCCAGCAGCTTCGATGGGGCCGACTATGGCTACACCTTC.

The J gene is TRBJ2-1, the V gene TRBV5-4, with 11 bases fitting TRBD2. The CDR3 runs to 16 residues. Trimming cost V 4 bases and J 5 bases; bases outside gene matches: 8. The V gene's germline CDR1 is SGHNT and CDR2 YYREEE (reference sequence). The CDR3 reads CASSPLAGGQNNEQFF. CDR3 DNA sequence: TGTGCCAGCAGCCCGTTAGCGGGGGGGCAGAACAATGAGCAGTTCTTC.

CDR3 in DNA: TGTGCCACAACATCGGGGGGTGCCCTCCTTTATGGCTACACCTTC. Translating it yields CATTSGGALLYGYTF. The chain joins TRBV19 to TRBJ1-2, with TRBD1 as a possible D gene (5 bases). The CDR3 runs to 15 residues. Trimming cost V 10 bases and J 5 bases, with 23 bases left between them. Germline CDR1 and CDR2: LNHDA and SQIVND (reference sequence).

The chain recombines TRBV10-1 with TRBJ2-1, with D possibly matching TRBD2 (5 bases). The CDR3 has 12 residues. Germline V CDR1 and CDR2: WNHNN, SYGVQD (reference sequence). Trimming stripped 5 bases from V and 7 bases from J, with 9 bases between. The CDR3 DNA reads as TGCGCCAGCAGTAGTTGGGAGAATGAGCAGTTCTTC. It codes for CASSSWENEQFF.

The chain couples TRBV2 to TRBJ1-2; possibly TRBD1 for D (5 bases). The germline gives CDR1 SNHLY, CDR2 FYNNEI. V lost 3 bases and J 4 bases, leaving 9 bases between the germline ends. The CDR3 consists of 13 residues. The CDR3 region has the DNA TGTGCCAGCAGTGATTGGCAGGGCTATGGCTACACCTTC. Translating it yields CASSDWQGYGYTF.

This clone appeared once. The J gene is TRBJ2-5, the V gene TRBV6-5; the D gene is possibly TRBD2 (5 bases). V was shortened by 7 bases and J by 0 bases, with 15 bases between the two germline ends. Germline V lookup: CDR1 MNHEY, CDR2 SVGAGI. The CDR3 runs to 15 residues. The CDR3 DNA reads TGTGCCAGCATCGACGACCCCGGGAACCAAGAGACCCAGTACTTC. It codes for CASIDDPGNQETQYF.

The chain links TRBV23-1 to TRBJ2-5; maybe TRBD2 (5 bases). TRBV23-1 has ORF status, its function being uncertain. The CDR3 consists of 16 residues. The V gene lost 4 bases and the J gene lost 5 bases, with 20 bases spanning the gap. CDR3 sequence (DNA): TGCGCCAGCAGTCTCCACCGGATTAGAGGGTGCGAGACCCAGTACTTC. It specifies CASSLHRIRGCETQYF.

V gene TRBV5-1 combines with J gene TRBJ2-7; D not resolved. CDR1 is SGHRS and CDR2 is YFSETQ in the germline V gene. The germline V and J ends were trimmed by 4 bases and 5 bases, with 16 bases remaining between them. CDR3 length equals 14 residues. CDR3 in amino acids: CASSIPSSGNEQYF. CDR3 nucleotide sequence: TGCGCCAGCAGCATCCCCTCGTCGGGTAACGAGCAGTACTTC.